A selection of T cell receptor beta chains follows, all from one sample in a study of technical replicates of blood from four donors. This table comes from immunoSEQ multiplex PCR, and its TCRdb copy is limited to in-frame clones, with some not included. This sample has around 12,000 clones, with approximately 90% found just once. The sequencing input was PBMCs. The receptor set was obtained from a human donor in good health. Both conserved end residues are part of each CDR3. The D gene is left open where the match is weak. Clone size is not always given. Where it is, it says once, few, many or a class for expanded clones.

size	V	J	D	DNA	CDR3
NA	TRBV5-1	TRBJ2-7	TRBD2	TGCGCCAGCAGTTTGACGGGACTAGCGGGATTCCAGGAGCAGTACTTC	CASSLTGLAGFQEQYF
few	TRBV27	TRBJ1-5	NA	TGTGCCAGCAGTCGAAGTGTGGGCAGTAGCAATCAGCCCCAGCATTTT	CASSRSVGSSNQPQHF
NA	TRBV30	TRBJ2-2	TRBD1	TGTGCCTGGAGTCAACAGGGGAGCGGGGAGCTGTTTTTT	CAWSQQGSGELFF
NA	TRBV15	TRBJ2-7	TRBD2	TGTGCCACCAGCAGAGAGCGCGGGGGGACCTACGAGCAGTACTTC	CATSRERGGTYEQYF
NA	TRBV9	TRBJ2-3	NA	TGTGCCAGCAGCAACAGGGTTGCAGATACGCAGTATTTT	CASSNRVADTQYF
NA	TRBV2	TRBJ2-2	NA	TGTGCCAGCAGTGCACCGGGGAAAAATAACACCGGGGAGCTGTTTTTT	CASSAPGKNNTGELFF
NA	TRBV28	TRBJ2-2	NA	TGTGCCAGCAGCCCCCTCGGGGATGGGACCGGGGAGCTGTTTTTT	CASSPLGDGTGELFF
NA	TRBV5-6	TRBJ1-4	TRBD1	TGTGCCAGCAGCGGACCCTACAGGGGGCCTGAAAAACTGTTTTTT	CASSGPYRGPEKLFF
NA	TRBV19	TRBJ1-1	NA	TGTGCCAGTAGCTTATTGGGGACAAGGCAAATGAACACTGAAGCTTTCTTT	CASSLLGTRQMNTEAFF
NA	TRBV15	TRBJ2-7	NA	TGTGCCACCAGCATAGAGGGGCCTCTCTCCTACGAGCAGTACTTC	CATSIEGPLSYEQYF
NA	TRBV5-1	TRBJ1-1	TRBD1	TGCGCCAGCAGCTTGGCTGTGGGGACAGGGGGCAGGGGGGCTTTCTTT	CASSLAVGTGGRGAFF
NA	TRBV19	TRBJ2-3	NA	TGTGCCAGTAGTATCTTCCTAGAGGTCACAGATACGCAGTATTTT	CASSIFLEVTDTQYF
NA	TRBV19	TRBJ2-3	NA	TGTGCCAGTAGTATGGGAGACAGGAAGGCAGATACGCAGTATTTT	CASSMGDRKADTQYF
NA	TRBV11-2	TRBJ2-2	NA	TGTGCCAGCAGCACCTCCCCGACAGGCACCGGGGAGCTGTTTTTT	CASSTSPTGTGELFF
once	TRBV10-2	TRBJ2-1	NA	TGCGCCAGCAGTGAGGCGGCGGGATACAATGAGCAGTTCTTC	CASSEAAGYNEQFF
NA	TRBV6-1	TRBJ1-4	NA	TGTGCCAGCAGTCTCTTTCCAAGGGGTGGTGAAAAACTGTTTTTT	CASSLFPRGGEKLFF
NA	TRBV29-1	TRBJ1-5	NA	TGCAGCGTTGTCGGGCAGGGAAATCAGCCCCAGCATTTT	CSVVGQGNQPQHF
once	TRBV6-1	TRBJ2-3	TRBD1	TGTGCCAGCAGATTGGGACAGGGCATGACAGATACGCAGTATTTT	CASRLGQGMTDTQYF
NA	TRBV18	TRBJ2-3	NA	TGTGCCAGCTCACCACCGACAGACACAGATACGCAGTATTTT	CASSPPTDTDTQYF
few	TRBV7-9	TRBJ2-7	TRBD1	TGTGCCAGCAGCTTAGTTGCCGGGACAGGGGGCGACGAGCAGTACTTC	CASSLVAGTGGDEQYF
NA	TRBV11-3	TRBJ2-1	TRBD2	TGTGCCAGCAGTGCCACGGCGGGAGTTGGGGAGCAGTTCTTC	CASSATAGVGEQFF
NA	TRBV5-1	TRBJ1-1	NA	TGCGCCAGCAGCTTCAGGCAACGAACACTGAATGGGGGGGCGCCTGAAGCTTTCTTT	CASSFRQRTLNGGAPEAFF
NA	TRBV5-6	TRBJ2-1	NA	TGTGCCAGCAGCTTGGGGTCTAGCGTCTACAATGAGCAGTTCTTC	CASSLGSSVYNEQFF
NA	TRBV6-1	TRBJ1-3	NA	TGTGCCAGCAAGAGTGAGGGAAACACCATATATTTT	CASKSEGNTIYF
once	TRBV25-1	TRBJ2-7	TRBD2	TGTGCCAGCAGTGAAATGGGACTACCCTACGAGCAGTACTTC	CASSEMGLPYEQYF
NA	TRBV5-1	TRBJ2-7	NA	TGCGCCAGCAGTGGGCAGGGGTCGTACGAGCAGTACTTC	CASSGQGSYEQYF
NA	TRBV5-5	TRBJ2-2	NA	TGTGCCAGCGGTCCTCCGAGTTTCGGGGAGCTGTTTTTT	CASGPPSFGELFF
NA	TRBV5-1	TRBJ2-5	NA	TGCGCCAGCAGCTTGGTGCCGAGCGGAGAGACCCAGTACTTC	CASSLVPSGETQYF
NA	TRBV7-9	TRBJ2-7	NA	TGTGCCAGCAGCTCCCGACAGAATTACGAGCAGTACTTC	CASSSRQNYEQYF
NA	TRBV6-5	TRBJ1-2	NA	TGTGCCAGCAGTTACTCAAGCGGAGGCTATGGCTACACCTTC	CASSYSSGGYGYTF
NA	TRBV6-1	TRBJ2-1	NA	TGTGCCAGCAGGGAACTAGCAGCCTACAATGAGCAGTTCTTC	CASRELAAYNEQFF
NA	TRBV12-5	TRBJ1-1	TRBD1	TGTGCTAGTGGTTTAACAGGGGGAACTGAAGCTTTCTTT	CASGLTGGTEAFF
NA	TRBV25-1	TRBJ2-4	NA	TGTGCCAGCAGTGAAGACAGTCCTAAAAACATTCAGTACTTC	CASSEDSPKNIQYF
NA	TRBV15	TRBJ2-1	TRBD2	TGTGCCACCACACAACCAGACACTAGCGGAGAGCAGTTCTTC	CATTQPDTSGEQFF
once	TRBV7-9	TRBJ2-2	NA	TGTGCCAGCAGCTTTAGTCGGGACACCGGGGAGCTGTTTTTT	CASSFSRDTGELFF
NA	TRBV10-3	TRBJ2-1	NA	TGTGCCATCAGGAAGGACAGTTACAATGAGCAGTTCTTC	CAIRKDSYNEQFF
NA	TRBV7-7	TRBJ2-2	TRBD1	TGTGCCAGCAGCACCGGACAGGGTACCGGGGAGCTGTTTTTT	CASSTGQGTGELFF
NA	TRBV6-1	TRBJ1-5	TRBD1	TGTGCCAGCAGTGAAGCCGGACAGGCCGAGCAATTTCAGCCCCAGCATTTT	CASSEAGQAEQFQPQHF
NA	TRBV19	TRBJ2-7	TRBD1	TGTGCCAGTAGGTCGGACAGGGCCTCCTACGAGCAGTACTTC	CASRSDRASYEQYF
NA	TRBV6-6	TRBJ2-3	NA	TGTGCCAGCAGTTCGGAGGTCACAGATACGCAGTATTTT	CASSSEVTDTQYF
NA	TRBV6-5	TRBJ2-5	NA	TGTGCCAGCAGGAACACGGCAGGGCTTTCGGAGACCCAGTACTTC	CASRNTAGLSETQYF
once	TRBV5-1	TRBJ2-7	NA	TGCGCCAGCAGCTTGGGAGGGAACCCCTACGAGCAGTACTTC	CASSLGGNPYEQYF
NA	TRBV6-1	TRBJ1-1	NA	TGTGCCAGCAAATACAGGGTAAAGAACACTGAAGCTTTCTTT	CASKYRVKNTEAFF
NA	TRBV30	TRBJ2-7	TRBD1	TGTGCCTGGAGTGCAGGGGGTCTCTACGAGCAGTACTTC	CAWSAGGLYEQYF
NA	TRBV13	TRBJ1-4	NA	TGTGCCAGCAGCTCGAAGGCTACGGGTGAAAAACTGTTTTTT	CASSSKATGEKLFF
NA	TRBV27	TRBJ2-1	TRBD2	TGTGCCAGCGCTCTAGCGGGACGGTACAATGAGCAGTTCTTC	CASALAGRYNEQFF
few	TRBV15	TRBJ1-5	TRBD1	TGTGCCACCAGCAAGTCCGGGACAGGGTATCAGCCCCAGCATTTT	CATSKSGTGYQPQHF
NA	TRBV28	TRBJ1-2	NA	TGTGCCAGCAGCTTAACCCCCGGTTTAATCGGCTACACCTTC	CASSLTPGLIGYTF
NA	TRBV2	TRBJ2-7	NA	TGTGCCAGCAGGGACAACTCCTACGAGCAGTACTTC	CASRDNSYEQYF
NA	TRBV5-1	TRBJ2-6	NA	TGCGCCAGCAGCTTCGGACACAACTCTGGGGCCAACGTCCTGACTTTC	CASSFGHNSGANVLTF
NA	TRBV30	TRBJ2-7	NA	TGTGCCTGGAGTAGCATGTACGAGCAGTACTTC	CAWSSMYEQYF
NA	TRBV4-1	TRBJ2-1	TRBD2	TGCGCCAGCAGCCAAGGACTAGCGGGAGCGAATGAGCAGTTCTTC	CASSQGLAGANEQFF
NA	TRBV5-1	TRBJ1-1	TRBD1	TGCGCCAGCAGCTTGCGTACCCAGGGGGGCACTGAAGCTTTCTTT	CASSLRTQGGTEAFF